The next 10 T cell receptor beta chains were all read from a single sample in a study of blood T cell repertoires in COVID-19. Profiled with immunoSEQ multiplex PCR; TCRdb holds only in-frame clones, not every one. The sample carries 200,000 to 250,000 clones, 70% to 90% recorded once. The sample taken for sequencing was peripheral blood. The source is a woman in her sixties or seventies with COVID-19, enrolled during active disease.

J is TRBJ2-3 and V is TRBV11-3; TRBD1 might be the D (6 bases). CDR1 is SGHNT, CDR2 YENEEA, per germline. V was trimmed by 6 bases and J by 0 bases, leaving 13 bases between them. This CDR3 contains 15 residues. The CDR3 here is CASREGQTSTDTQYF. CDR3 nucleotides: TGTGCCAGCAGGGAAGGACAGACTAGCACAGATACGCAGTATTTT.

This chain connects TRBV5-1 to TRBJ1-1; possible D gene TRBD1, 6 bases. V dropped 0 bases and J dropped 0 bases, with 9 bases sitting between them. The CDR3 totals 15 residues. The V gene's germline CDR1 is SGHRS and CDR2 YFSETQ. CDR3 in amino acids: CASSLVPGVNTEAFF. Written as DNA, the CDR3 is TGCGCCAGCAGCTTGGTTCCAGGGGTGAACACTGAAGCTTTCTTT.

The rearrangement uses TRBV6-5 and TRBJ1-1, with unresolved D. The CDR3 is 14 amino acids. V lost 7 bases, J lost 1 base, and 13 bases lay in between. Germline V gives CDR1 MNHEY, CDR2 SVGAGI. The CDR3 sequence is CASNRGLENTEAFF. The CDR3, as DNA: TGTGCCAGCAACCGAGGGTTGGAGAACACTGAAGCTTTCTTT.

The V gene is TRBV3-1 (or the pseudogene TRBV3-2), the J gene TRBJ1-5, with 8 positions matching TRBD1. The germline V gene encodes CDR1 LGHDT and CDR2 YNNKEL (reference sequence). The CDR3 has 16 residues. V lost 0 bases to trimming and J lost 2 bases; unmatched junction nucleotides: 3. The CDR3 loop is CASSQDQGQGNQPQHF. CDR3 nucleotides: TGTGCCAGCAGCCAAGATCAGGGACAGGGCAATCAGCCCCAGCATTTT.

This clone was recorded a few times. CDR3 sequence: CASSLRSGTSGFYEQYF. CDR3 DNA sequence: TGTGCCAGCAGCTTAAGATCCGGGACTAGCGGATTCTACGAGCAGTACTTC. The chain carries TRBV11-3 and TRBJ2-7; TRBD2 matches 11 bases. This CDR3 has 17 amino acids. Germline CDR1 is SGHNT and CDR2 is YENEEA. J gave up 3 bases and V 2 bases, and 9 bases lay outside the gene matches.

The CDR3 is CASSLEAGDTGELFF. Here the CDR3 DNA reads TGTGCCAGCAGCTTAGAAGCGGGGGACACCGGGGAGCTGTTTTTT. The rearrangement links TRBV7-2 to TRBJ2-2; 8 positions match TRBD2. The CDR3 is 15 amino acids. Germline assignment: CDR1 SGHTA and CDR2 FQGNSA. After removal of 1 base from V and 3 bases from J, the junction contained 1 base not matched to a gene.

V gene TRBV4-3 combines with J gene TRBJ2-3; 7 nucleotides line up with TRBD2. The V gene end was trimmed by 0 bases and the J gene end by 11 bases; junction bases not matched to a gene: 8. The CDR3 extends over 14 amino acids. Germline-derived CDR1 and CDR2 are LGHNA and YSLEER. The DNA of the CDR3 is TGCGCCAGCAGCCAAGATTCGAGGACTAGACTGCAGTATTTT. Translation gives CASSQDSRTRLQYF.

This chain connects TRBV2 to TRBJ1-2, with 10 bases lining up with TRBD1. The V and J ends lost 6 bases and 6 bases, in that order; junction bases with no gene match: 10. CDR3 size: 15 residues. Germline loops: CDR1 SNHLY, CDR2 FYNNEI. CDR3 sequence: CASSPPGTGADGYTF. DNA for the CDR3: TGTGCCAGCAGCCCGCCCGGGACAGGGGCAGATGGCTACACCTTC.

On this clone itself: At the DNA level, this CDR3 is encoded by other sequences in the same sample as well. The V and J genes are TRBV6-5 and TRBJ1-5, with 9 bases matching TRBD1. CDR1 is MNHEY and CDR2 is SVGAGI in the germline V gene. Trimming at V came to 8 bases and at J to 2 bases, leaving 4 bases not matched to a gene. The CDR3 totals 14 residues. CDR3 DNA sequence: TGTGCCAGCGGGGACAGGGAGGGCAATCAGCCCCAGCATTTT. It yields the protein CASGDREGNQPQHF.

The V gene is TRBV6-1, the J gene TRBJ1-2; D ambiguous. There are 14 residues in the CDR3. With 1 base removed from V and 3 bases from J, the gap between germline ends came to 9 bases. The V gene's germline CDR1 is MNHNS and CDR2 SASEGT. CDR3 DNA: TGTGCCAGCAGTGAAGTCACGGGATACTATGGCTACACCTTC. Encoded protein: CASSEVTGYYGYTF.